These 8 T cell receptor beta chains share one sample of origin, sequenced in a study of CD8 T cells in ankylosing spondylitis. Study-wide results and limits: What appeared characteristic of ankylosing spondylitis blood was a TCR beta motif of fewer than ten highly homologous variants.

MiXCR, applied by TCRdb to the 5' RACE reads, yields one record per CDR3 protein. The table lists over 700,000 distinct CDR3 sequences, around 19% of them singletons. These TCRs are of unknown antigen specificity. The sequenced material came from blood, either unsorted or a sorted T cell fraction (not recorded which). All receptors come from a male donor with ankylosing spondylitis.

The chain has TRBV5-5 and TRBJ1-5, with D perhaps TRBD1 (5 bases). CDR1 and CDR2 (germline): SGHKS, YYEKEE (reference sequence). The germline V and J ends were trimmed by 0 bases and 0 bases, with 10 bases remaining between them. CDR3 length: 16 residues. The CDR3 loop is CASSLVGGYSNQPQHF. The CDR3 DNA follows: TGTGCCAGCAGCTTGGTGGGGGGATATAGCAATCAGCCCCAGCATTTT.

This chain joins TRBV20-1 and TRBJ2-1; weak D call: TRBD2 (7 bases). Germline V gene data show CDR1 as DFQATT and CDR2 as SNEGSKA (reference sequence). This CDR3 has 14 residues. V was pared by 3 bases and J by 4 bases, with 13 bases between. The DNA of the CDR3 is TGCAGTGCTAGTAGGGGGGGCGGGTACAATGAGCAGTTCTTC. Protein product: CSASRGGGYNEQFF.

In its sample, this clonotype was seen a few times. V is TRBV9 and J is TRBJ2-6, with D uncertain. Between the trimmed V and J ends, which lost 3 bases and 0 bases, there was a span of 16 bases. Germline V gives CDR1 SGDLS, CDR2 YYNGEE. The CDR3 sequence is 18 residues long. The CDR3 DNA follows: TGTGCCAGCAGCGGAGACACCGTTTCGAGCTCTGGGGCCAACGTCCTGACTTTC. Amino acid sequence: CASSGDTVSSSGANVLTF.

In its sample, this clonotype was seen a few times. The V call is TRBV9, the J call TRBJ1-5, with unresolved D. The CDR3 has 17 amino acids. Trimming removed 3 bases at V and 3 bases at J, with 19 bases between. CDR1 is SGDLS and CDR2 is YYNGEE in the germline V gene. The CDR3 DNA reads TGTGCCAGCAGCGCCGGTGTACCAGGTAAACTCAATCAGCCCCAGCATTTT. This codes for CASSAGVPGKLNQPQHF.

This clonotype occurred many times. Germline is not matched at one junction end, which may reflect a read error. V usage is TRBV5-1 and J usage is TRBJ2-1, with 11 positions matching TRBD2. Per germline, CDR1 SGHRS and CDR2 YFSETQ. The CDR3 extends over 15 amino acids. Here the CDR3 reads CASSPGTSGRNEQFF. CDR3 nucleotides: TGTGCCAGCAGTCCCGGGACTAGCGGCAGGAATGAGCAGTTCTTC.

This clonotype was detected many times. This chain uses TRBV27 with TRBJ2-6; either TRBD1 or TRBD2 may supply D (6 bases each). The length of the CDR3 is 18 residues. V lost 6 bases to trimming and J lost 4 bases, with 22 bases between them. The germline gives CDR1 MNHEY, CDR2 SMNVEV (reference sequence). CDR3 amino acids: CASSRIPTGARGANVLTF. The CDR3 DNA follows: TGTGCCAGCAGCCGAATTCCAACGGGGGCTAGAGGGGCCAACGTCCTGACTTTC.

This chain links TRBV28 with TRBJ2-5; no definite D call. V was shortened by 3 bases and J by 3 bases, with 17 bases between the two germline ends. Germline CDR1 and CDR2: MDHEN and SYDVKM. This CDR3 contains 16 residues. The CDR3: CASSFLMGNTKETQYF. In DNA, the CDR3 is TGTGCCAGCAGTTTTCTTATGGGGAATACGAAAGAGACCCAGTACTTC. The full variable domain, in which reference TRBV28 and TRBJ2-5 provide the parts outside the CDR3, is DVKVTQSSRYLVKRTGEKVFLECVQDMDHENMFWYRQDPGLGLRLIYFSYDVKMKEKGDIPEGYSVSREKKERFSLILESASTNQTSMYLCASSFLMGNTKETQYFGPGTRLLVL.

V is TRBV5-8 and J is TRBJ2-1; D may be TRBD1 (6 bases). The germline CDR1 and CDR2 sequences are SGHTS and YDEGEE. The CDR3 loop spans 16 amino acids. The V end was cut by 0 bases, the J end by 4 bases, with 14 bases between. The DNA of the CDR3 is TGTGCCAGCAGCTTGGCGACAGGCCGGACATACAATGAGCAGTTCTTC. Amino acids: CASSLATGRTYNEQFF.